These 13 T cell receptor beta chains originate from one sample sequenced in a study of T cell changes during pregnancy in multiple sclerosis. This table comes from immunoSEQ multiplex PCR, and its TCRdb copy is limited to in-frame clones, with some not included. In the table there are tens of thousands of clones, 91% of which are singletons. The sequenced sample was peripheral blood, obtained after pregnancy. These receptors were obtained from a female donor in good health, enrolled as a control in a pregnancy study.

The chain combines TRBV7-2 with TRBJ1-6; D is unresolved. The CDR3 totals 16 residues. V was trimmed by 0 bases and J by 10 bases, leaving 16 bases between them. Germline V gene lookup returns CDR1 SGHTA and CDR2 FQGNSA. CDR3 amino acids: CASSLAYTSSQSPLHF. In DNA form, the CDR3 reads TGTGCCAGCAGCTTAGCGTATACATCGTCCCAATCACCCCTCCACTTT.

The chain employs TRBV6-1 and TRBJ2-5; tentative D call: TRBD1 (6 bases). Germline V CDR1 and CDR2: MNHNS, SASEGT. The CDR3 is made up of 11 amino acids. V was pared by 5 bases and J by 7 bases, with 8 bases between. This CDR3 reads CASSIQGTQYF. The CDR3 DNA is TGTGCCAGCAGTATACAGGGGACCCAGTACTTC.

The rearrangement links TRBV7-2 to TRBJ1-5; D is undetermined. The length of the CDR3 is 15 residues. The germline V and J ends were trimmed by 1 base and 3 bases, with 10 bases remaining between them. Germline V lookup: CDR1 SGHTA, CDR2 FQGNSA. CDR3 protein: CASSLDGVSNQPQHF. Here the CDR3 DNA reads TGTGCCAGCAGCTTAGACGGAGTGTCCAATCAGCCCCAGCATTTT.

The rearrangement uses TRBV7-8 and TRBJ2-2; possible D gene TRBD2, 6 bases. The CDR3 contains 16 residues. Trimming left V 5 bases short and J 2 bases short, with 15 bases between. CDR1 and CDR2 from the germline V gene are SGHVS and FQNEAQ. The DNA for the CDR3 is TGTGCCAGCAGCCTAGGGGCGCGGGGTAACACCGGGGAGCTGTTTTTT. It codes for CASSLGARGNTGELFF.

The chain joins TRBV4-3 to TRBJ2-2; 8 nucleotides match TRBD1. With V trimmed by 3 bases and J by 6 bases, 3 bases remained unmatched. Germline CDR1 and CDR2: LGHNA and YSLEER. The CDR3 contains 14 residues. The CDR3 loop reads CASSQGRGPGELFF. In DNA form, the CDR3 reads TGCGCCAGCAGCCAGGGCAGGGGGCCCGGGGAGCTGTTTTTT.

The DNA of the CDR3 is TGTGCCAGCAGCTTCCTGAGCATGAACACTGAAGCTTTCTTT. It yields the protein CASSFLSMNTEAFF. V and J are TRBV7-2 and TRBJ1-1; D is unresolved. Germline V gene lookup returns CDR1 SGHTA and CDR2 FQGNSA. The V and J ends lost 3 bases and 0 bases respectively, with 8 bases between them. The CDR3 length is 14 residues.

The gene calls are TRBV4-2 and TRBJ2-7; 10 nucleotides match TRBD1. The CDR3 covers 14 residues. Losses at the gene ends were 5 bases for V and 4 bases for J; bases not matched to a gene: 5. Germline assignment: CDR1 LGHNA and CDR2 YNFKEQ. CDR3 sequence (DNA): TGTGCCAGCAGCTCGGACAGGGGGGGATACGAGCAGTACTTC. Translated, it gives CASSSDRGGYEQYF.

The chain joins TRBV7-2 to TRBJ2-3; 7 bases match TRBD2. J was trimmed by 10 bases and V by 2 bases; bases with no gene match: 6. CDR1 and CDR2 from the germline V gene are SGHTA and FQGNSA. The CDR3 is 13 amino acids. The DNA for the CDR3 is TGTGCCAGCAGCTTATCGAGCGGGGACCCGCAGTATTTT. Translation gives CASSLSSGDPQYF. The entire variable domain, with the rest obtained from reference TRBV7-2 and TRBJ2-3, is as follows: GAGVSQSPSNKVTEKGKDVELRCDPISGHTALYWYRQSLGQGLEFLIYFQGNSAPDKSGLPSDRFSAERTGGSVSTLTIQRTQQEDSAVYLCASSLSSGDPQYFGPGTRLTVL.

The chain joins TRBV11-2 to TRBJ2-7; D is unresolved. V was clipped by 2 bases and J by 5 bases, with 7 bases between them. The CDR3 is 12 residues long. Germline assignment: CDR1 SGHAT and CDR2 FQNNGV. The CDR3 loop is CASSLSNNEQYF. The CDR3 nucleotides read TGTGCCAGCAGCTTATCCAACAACGAGCAGTACTTC. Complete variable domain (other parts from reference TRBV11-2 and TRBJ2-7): EAGVAQSPRYKIIEKRQSVAFWCNPISGHATLYWYQQILGQGPKLLIQFQNNGVVDDSQLPKDRFSAERLKGVDSTLKIQPAKLEDSAVYLCASSLSNNEQYFGPGTRLTVT.

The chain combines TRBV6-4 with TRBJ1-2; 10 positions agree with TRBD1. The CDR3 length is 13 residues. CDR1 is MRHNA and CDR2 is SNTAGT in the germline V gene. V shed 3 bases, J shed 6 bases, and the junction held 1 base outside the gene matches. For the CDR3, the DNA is TGTGCCAGCAGTGAAGGGACAGGGGATGGCTACACCTTC. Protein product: CASSEGTGDGYTF.

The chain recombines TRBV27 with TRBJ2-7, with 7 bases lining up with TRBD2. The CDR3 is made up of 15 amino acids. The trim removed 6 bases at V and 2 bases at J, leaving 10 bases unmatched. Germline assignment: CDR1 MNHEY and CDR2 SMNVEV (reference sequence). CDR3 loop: CASRSRREGTYEQYF. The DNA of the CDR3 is TGTGCCAGCAGATCCAGGAGGGAGGGAACCTACGAGCAGTACTTC.

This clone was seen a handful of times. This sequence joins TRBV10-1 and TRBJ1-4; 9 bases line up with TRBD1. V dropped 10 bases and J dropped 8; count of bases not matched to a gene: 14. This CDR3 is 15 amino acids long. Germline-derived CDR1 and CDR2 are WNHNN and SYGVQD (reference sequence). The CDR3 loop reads CATSEGDRVGEKLFF. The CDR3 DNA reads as TGCGCCACTTCCGAAGGGGACAGGGTTGGAGAAAAACTGTTTTTT.

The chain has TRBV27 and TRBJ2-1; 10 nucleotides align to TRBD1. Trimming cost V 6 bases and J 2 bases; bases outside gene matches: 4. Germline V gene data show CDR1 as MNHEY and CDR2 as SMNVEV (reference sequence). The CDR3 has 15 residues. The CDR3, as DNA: TGTGCCAGCAGATCCGGGACAGGGGCCTACAATGAGCAGTTCTTC. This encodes CASRSGTGAYNEQFF.